This entry describes one T cell receptor beta chain. This clone was seen a few times. There is no known antigen for this receptor. Base quality data are lacking; no much larger clone is found one base away. CDR1 MGHDK and CDR2 SYGVNS are derived from the germline V gene. Trimming removed 3 bases from V and 1 base from J; the gene matches leave 1 base unexplained. The CDR3 runs 15 residues from the cysteine to the phenylalanine. The retained sequence is limited to the CDR3, 45 bases, with the frame set at the first base. The data originate from a study of T cell changes during pregnancy in multiple sclerosis (dated by TCRdb to between 2018 and 2020). In the study overall: The study looked at changes in the T cell repertoire across pregnancy in women with multiple sclerosis.

Library preparation was by the immunoSEQ multiplex PCR assay. Drawn from immuneACCESS, this table holds only the in-frame rearrangements with V and J called that TCRdb kept. Clones are partly lost; checked studies trace under half to an unresolved V gene and leave the rest unexplained. Present in this sample are 45,000 or so clones, approximately 96% of which were seen just once. The top ten hold 0.89% of the sample. The source was peripheral blood, collected in the second trimester of pregnancy. The V gene is TRBV25-1 and the J gene is TRBJ2-1; the central 9 bases match TRBD1. This TCR was recovered from a female donor with multiple sclerosis, enrolled in a pregnancy study. The CDR3 region reads CASSETGGSYNEQFF. In nucleotides, the sequence is TGTGCCAGCAGTGAGACAGGGGGGTCCTACAATGAGCAGTTCTTC.